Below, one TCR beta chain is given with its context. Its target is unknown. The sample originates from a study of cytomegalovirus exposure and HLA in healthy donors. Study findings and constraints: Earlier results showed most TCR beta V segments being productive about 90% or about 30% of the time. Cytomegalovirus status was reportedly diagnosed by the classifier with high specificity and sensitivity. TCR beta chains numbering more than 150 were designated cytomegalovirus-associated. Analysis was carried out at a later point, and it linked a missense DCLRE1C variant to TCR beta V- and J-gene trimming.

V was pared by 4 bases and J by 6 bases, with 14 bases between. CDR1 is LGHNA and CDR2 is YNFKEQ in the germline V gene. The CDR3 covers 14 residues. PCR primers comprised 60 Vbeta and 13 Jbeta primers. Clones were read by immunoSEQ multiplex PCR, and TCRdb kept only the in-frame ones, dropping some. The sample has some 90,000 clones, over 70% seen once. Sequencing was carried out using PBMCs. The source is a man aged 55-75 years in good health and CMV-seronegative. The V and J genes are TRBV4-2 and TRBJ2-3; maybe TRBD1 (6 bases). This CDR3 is CASSPTLDRDTQYF. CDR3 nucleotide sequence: TGTGCCAGCAGCCCAACCCTAGACAGGGATACGCAGTATTTT.